A selection of T cell receptor beta chains follows, all from one sample in a study of control samples from healthy donors and cancer patients. Clones were read by immunoSEQ multiplex PCR, and TCRdb kept only the in-frame ones, dropping some. The sample shows about 180,000 clones, roughly 90% of them seen only once. Material for sequencing was blood. The receptor set was obtained from a woman aged 45-60 years in good health. The CDR3 runs from the conserved cysteine through the conserved F or W. The order of the fields is J gene, D gene, clone size, V gene, CDR3 protein, CDR3 DNA. The D gene is left open where the match is weak. Rows may omit the clone size; those that give it use once, few, many or a size class.

j_call: TRBJ2-1; d_call: TRBD2; clone_size: .; v_call: TRBV3-1/TRBV3-2; cdr3_aa: CASSPLLSGSPLNEQFF; cdr3_nt: TGTGCCAGCAGCCCACTATTAAGCGGGAGCCCTCTCAATGAGCAGTTCTTC
j_call: TRBJ1-1; d_call: .; clone_size: .; v_call: TRBV30; cdr3_aa: CAWSDTGEAFF; cdr3_nt: TGTGCCTGGAGTGACACAGGTGAAGCTTTCTTT
j_call: TRBJ2-3; d_call: TRBD1; clone_size: .; v_call: TRBV6-5; cdr3_aa: CASSFRDSTQYF; cdr3_nt: TGTGCCAGCAGCTTCCGGGACAGTACGCAGTATTTT
j_call: TRBJ1-3; d_call: TRBD1; clone_size: .; v_call: TRBV5-1; cdr3_aa: CASSLGTGDDTIYF; cdr3_nt: TGCGCCAGCAGCTTAGGGACAGGGGACGACACCATATATTTT
j_call: TRBJ1-1; d_call: TRBD1; clone_size: .; v_call: TRBV11-2; cdr3_aa: CASSLGQGGPEAFF; cdr3_nt: TGTGCCAGCAGCTTAGGTCAGGGGGGCCCTGAAGCTTTCTTT
j_call: TRBJ1-2; d_call: .; clone_size: .; v_call: TRBV7-3; cdr3_aa: CASSLKTDSGYTF; cdr3_nt: TGTGCCAGCAGCTTAAAGACAGACTCTGGCTACACCTTC
j_call: TRBJ2-1; d_call: TRBD2; clone_size: few; v_call: TRBV9; cdr3_aa: CASSVDPSGVGNEQFF; cdr3_nt: TGTGCCAGCAGCGTAGACCCTAGCGGAGTGGGGAATGAGCAGTTCTTC
j_call: TRBJ1-1; d_call: .; clone_size: .; v_call: TRBV18; cdr3_aa: CASSPLDMGANTEAFF; cdr3_nt: TGTGCCAGCTCACCCTTGGATATGGGTGCCAACACTGAAGCTTTCTTT
j_call: TRBJ2-1; d_call: .; clone_size: once; v_call: TRBV4-1; cdr3_aa: CASSPQEVPLNEQFF; cdr3_nt: TGCGCCAGCAGCCCGCAAGAGGTTCCCTTAAATGAGCAGTTCTTC
j_call: TRBJ2-7; d_call: .; clone_size: few; v_call: TRBV6-6; cdr3_aa: CASSRVPGSSYEQYF; cdr3_nt: TGTGCCAGCAGTCGCGTTCCGGGGAGCTCCTACGAGCAGTACTTC
j_call: TRBJ1-1; d_call: TRBD1; clone_size: .; v_call: TRBV5-1; cdr3_aa: CATQEPGGTEAFF; cdr3_nt: TGCGCCACCCAGGAGCCAGGGGGCACTGAAGCTTTCTTT
j_call: TRBJ1-4; d_call: .; clone_size: .; v_call: TRBV27; cdr3_aa: CASRPSGTREKLFF; cdr3_nt: TGTGCCAGCCGTCCCTCGGGGACTCGAGAAAAACTGTTTTTT
j_call: TRBJ2-3; d_call: TRBD2; clone_size: .; v_call: TRBV5-1; cdr3_aa: CASSFRGDPGGASPDTQYF; cdr3_nt: TGCGCCAGCAGCTTCCGTGGGGATCCCGGGGGGGCGTCGCCAGATACGCAGTATTTT
j_call: TRBJ2-7; d_call: .; clone_size: .; v_call: TRBV5-4; cdr3_aa: CASSLGLSTTDYEQYF; cdr3_nt: TGTGCCAGCAGCTTGGGACTTAGCACCACCGACTACGAGCAGTACTTC
j_call: TRBJ1-2; d_call: .; clone_size: .; v_call: TRBV9; cdr3_aa: CASSGSGTDVLGYTF; cdr3_nt: TGTGCCAGCAGCGGTTCCGGGACGGACGTCTTGGGCTACACCTTC
j_call: TRBJ2-7; d_call: .; clone_size: .; v_call: TRBV7-2; cdr3_aa: CASSPIQGYEQYF; cdr3_nt: TGTGCCAGCAGCCCCATACAGGGATACGAGCAGTACTTC
j_call: TRBJ2-1; d_call: TRBD2; clone_size: .; v_call: TRBV19; cdr3_aa: CASSIGTSGPIEQFF; cdr3_nt: TGTGCCAGTAGTATCGGGACTAGCGGGCCTATTGAGCAGTTCTTC
j_call: TRBJ2-2; d_call: .; clone_size: once; v_call: TRBV11-3; cdr3_aa: CASRRQGGGELFF; cdr3_nt: TGTGCCAGCCGTAGACAGGGAGGCGGGGAGCTGTTTTTT
j_call: TRBJ1-4; d_call: .; clone_size: .; v_call: TRBV7-9; cdr3_aa: CASSPTTGLNEKLFF; cdr3_nt: TGTGCCAGCAGCCCTACGACAGGCTTGAATGAAAAACTGTTTTTT
j_call: TRBJ2-1; d_call: TRBD2; clone_size: .; v_call: TRBV5-1; cdr3_aa: CASTRELADPLREQFF; cdr3_nt: TGCGCCAGCACCAGAGAACTAGCGGACCCTCTTCGGGAGCAGTTCTTC
j_call: TRBJ2-1; d_call: TRBD2; clone_size: .; v_call: TRBV29-1; cdr3_aa: CSVVRTSGKGEQFF; cdr3_nt: TGCAGCGTTGTTCGGACTAGCGGCAAAGGTGAGCAGTTCTTC
j_call: TRBJ2-4; d_call: TRBD1; clone_size: .; v_call: TRBV19; cdr3_aa: CASSIVPGQGSGIQYF; cdr3_nt: TGTGCCAGTAGTATTGTACCGGGACAGGGGTCGGGCATTCAGTACTTC
j_call: TRBJ2-1; d_call: .; clone_size: .; v_call: TRBV15; cdr3_aa: CATSRAPAAYNEQFF; cdr3_nt: TGTGCCACCAGCAGAGCCCCCGCTGCGTACAATGAGCAGTTCTTC
j_call: TRBJ1-3; d_call: .; clone_size: .; v_call: TRBV5-5; cdr3_aa: CASSHDSLSGNTIYF; cdr3_nt: TGTGCCAGCAGCCACGACAGTTTATCTGGAAACACCATATATTTT
j_call: TRBJ1-1; d_call: .; clone_size: .; v_call: TRBV6-4; cdr3_aa: CASSTGTRGTEAFF; cdr3_nt: TGTGCCAGCAGCACCGGGACCCGCGGCACTGAAGCTTTCTTT
j_call: TRBJ2-3; d_call: .; clone_size: .; v_call: TRBV20-1; cdr3_aa: CSARVRDTQYF; cdr3_nt: TGCAGTGCCCGAGTTCGAGATACGCAGTATTTT
j_call: TRBJ2-5; d_call: TRBD1; clone_size: .; v_call: TRBV2; cdr3_aa: CASSDRGTGQETQYF; cdr3_nt: TGTGCCAGCAGTGATCGTGGGACAGGGCAAGAGACCCAGTACTTC
j_call: TRBJ2-1; d_call: TRBD1; clone_size: once; v_call: TRBV5-5; cdr3_aa: CASSPSVGTGVGNEQFF; cdr3_nt: TGTGCCAGCAGCCCCTCTGTGGGGACAGGGGTGGGCAATGAGCAGTTCTTC
j_call: TRBJ2-2; d_call: .; clone_size: .; v_call: TRBV5-1; cdr3_aa: CASSLGETGELFF; cdr3_nt: TGCGCCAGCAGCTTGGGAGAAACCGGGGAGCTGTTTTTT
j_call: TRBJ2-5; d_call: TRBD1; clone_size: .; v_call: TRBV30; cdr3_aa: CAWSLGQGGGETQYF; cdr3_nt: TGTGCCTGGAGCCTGGGACAGGGAGGGGGAGAGACCCAGTACTTC
j_call: TRBJ2-3; d_call: .; clone_size: .; v_call: TRBV7-2; cdr3_aa: CAIRVGADTQYF; cdr3_nt: TGTGCCATCAGGGTCGGCGCAGATACGCAGTATTTT
j_call: TRBJ2-5; d_call: .; clone_size: .; v_call: TRBV7-2; cdr3_aa: CASSLGGQSQETQYF; cdr3_nt: TGTGCCAGCAGCTTGGGGGGACAGTCCCAAGAGACCCAGTACTTC
j_call: TRBJ2-7; d_call: TRBD2; clone_size: many; v_call: TRBV2; cdr3_aa: CASSEVGLAVDSYEQYF; cdr3_nt: TGTGCCAGCAGTGAAGTGGGACTAGCGGTCGACTCCTACGAGCAGTACTTC
j_call: TRBJ1-1; d_call: TRBD1; clone_size: .; v_call: TRBV5-3; cdr3_aa: CARHGGRGRWGNTEAFF; cdr3_nt: TGTGCCCGCCACGGCGGCAGGGGGCGGTGGGGGAACACTGAAGCTTTCTTT
j_call: TRBJ2-4; d_call: TRBD2; clone_size: .; v_call: TRBV4-3; cdr3_aa: CASSQTLGLAGNIQYF; cdr3_nt: TGCGCCAGCAGCCAGACCTTGGGACTAGCGGGAAACATTCAGTACTTC
j_call: TRBJ1-4; d_call: .; clone_size: .; v_call: TRBV5-5; cdr3_aa: CASSLDGEKLFF; cdr3_nt: TGTGCCAGCAGCCTCGACGGCGAAAAACTGTTTTTT
j_call: TRBJ1-6; d_call: TRBD1; clone_size: .; v_call: TRBV10-3; cdr3_aa: CATMTGGNSPLHF; cdr3_nt: TGTGCCACGATGACAGGGGGTAATTCACCCCTCCACTTT
j_call: TRBJ1-6; d_call: .; clone_size: .; v_call: TRBV5-4; cdr3_aa: CASTLWGVGNSPLHF; cdr3_nt: TGTGCCAGCACCCTTTGGGGGGTAGGTAATTCACCCCTCCACTTT
j_call: TRBJ1-2; d_call: TRBD1; clone_size: .; v_call: TRBV7-9; cdr3_aa: CASSLMAGGDYGYTF; cdr3_nt: TGTGCCAGCAGCTTAATGGCAGGGGGCGACTATGGCTACACCTTC
j_call: TRBJ2-3; d_call: TRBD2; clone_size: .; v_call: TRBV5-1; cdr3_aa: CASSGLTSGVTDTQYF; cdr3_nt: TGCGCCAGCAGCGGATTGACTAGCGGGGTCACAGATACGCAGTATTTT
j_call: TRBJ2-5; d_call: TRBD2; clone_size: once; v_call: TRBV7-3; cdr3_aa: CASSPSSGEETQYF; cdr3_nt: TGTGCCAGCAGCCCCTCTAGCGGGGAAGAGACCCAGTACTTC
j_call: TRBJ2-5; d_call: TRBD2; clone_size: .; v_call: TRBV4-2; cdr3_aa: CASSQRLGGETQYF; cdr3_nt: TGTGCCAGCAGCCAACGCCTGGGAGGGGAGACCCAGTACTTC
j_call: TRBJ1-5; d_call: .; clone_size: once; v_call: TRBV27; cdr3_aa: CASSRAGNQPQHF; cdr3_nt: TGTGCCAGCAGTAGAGCAGGCAATCAGCCCCAGCATTTT
j_call: TRBJ1-6; d_call: .; clone_size: .; v_call: TRBV9; cdr3_aa: CASSVVGDSPLHF; cdr3_nt: TGTGCCAGCAGCGTTGTAGGGGATTCACCCCTCCACTTT
j_call: TRBJ2-7; d_call: .; clone_size: .; v_call: TRBV20-1; cdr3_aa: CSASGELATIDEQYF; cdr3_nt: TGCAGTGCTAGTGGCGAGCTAGCCACTATCGACGAGCAGTACTTC
j_call: TRBJ2-5; d_call: TRBD2; clone_size: .; v_call: TRBV13; cdr3_aa: CASSSLLAGNIQETQYF; cdr3_nt: TGTGCCAGCAGCTCCCTACTAGCGGGGAATATTCAAGAGACCCAGTACTTC
j_call: TRBJ1-3; d_call: TRBD1; clone_size: .; v_call: TRBV6-6; cdr3_aa: CASNLRDRERGNTIYF; cdr3_nt: TGTGCCAGCAATCTAAGGGACAGGGAACGCGGAAACACCATATATTTT
j_call: TRBJ1-6; d_call: .; clone_size: .; v_call: TRBV3-1/TRBV3-2; cdr3_aa: CASSPRREAGLNSPLHF; cdr3_nt: TGTGCCAGCAGCCCTCGCCGGGAGGCAGGCCTTAATTCACCCCTCCACTTT
j_call: TRBJ1-1; d_call: .; clone_size: .; v_call: TRBV9; cdr3_aa: CASTNSPDPRNTEAFF; cdr3_nt: TGTGCCAGCACCAACTCCCCGGACCCGCGGAACACTGAAGCTTTCTTT